This entry lists 2 T cell receptor beta chains sequenced from one sample in a study of shared clonotypes between healthy human individuals. Produced via immunoSEQ multiplex PCR; TCRdb's table is partial and in-frame only. Counted here are roughly 2 million clones, 85% to 95% occurring once; the ten biggest clones make up 0.9% to 1.4%. Terminally differentiated effector memory CD45RA+ cells were excluded from the naive CD8 cells, which were CD45RO-negative and positively selected for CCR7. The sequencing input was naive CD8+ T cells sorted from blood. The receptors here all came from a man younger than 35 in good health.

This clone occurred once. The chain combines TRBV11-2 with TRBJ1-2; perhaps TRBD1 as D (6 bases). The germline V gene has CDR1 SGHAT and CDR2 FQNNGV. The V end was cut by 0 bases, the J end by 5 bases, with 13 bases between. The CDR3 spans 15 residues. The CDR3 DNA reads TGTGCCAGCAGCTTAGATTCGGACAGTCTGTATGGCTACACCTTC. This sequence encodes CASSLDSDSLYGYTF.

V usage is TRBV2 and J usage is TRBJ1-2; TRBD1 agrees at 7 bases. Germline values: CDR1 SNHLY, CDR2 FYNNEI. The CDR3 covers 15 residues. The trim removed 8 bases at V and 4 bases at J, leaving 13 bases unmatched. As DNA, the CDR3 is TGTGCCAGCGACAAGACAGGGAAGGGGGTCTATGGCTACACCTTC. Its protein product is CASDKTGKGVYGYTF.